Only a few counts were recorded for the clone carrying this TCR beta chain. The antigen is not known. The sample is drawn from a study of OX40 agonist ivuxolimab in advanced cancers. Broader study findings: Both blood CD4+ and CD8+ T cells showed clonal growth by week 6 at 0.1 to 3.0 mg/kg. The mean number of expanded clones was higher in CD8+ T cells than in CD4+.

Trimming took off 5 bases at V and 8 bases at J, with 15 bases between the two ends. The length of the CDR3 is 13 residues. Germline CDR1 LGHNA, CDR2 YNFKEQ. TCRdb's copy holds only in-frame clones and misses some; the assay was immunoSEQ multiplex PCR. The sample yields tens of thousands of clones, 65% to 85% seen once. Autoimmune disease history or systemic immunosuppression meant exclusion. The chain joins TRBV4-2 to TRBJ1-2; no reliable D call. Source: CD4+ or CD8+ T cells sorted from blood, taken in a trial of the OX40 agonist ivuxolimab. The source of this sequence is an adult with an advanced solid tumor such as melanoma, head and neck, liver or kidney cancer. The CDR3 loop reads CASSDTVRKGYTF. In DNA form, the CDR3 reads TGTGCCAGCAGCGATACTGTAAGAAAGGGCTACACCTTC.